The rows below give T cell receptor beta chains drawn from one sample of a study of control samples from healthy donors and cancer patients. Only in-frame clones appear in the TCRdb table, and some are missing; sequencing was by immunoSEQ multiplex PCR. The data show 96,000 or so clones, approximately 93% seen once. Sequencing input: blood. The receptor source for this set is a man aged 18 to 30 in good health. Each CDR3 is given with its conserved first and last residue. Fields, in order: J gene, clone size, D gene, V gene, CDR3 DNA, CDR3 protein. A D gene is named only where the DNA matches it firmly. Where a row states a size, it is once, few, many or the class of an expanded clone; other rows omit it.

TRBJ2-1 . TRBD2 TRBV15 TGTGCCACCAGCAGGGGAATGGTAGCGGGGGACAATGAGCAGTTCTTC CATSRGMVAGDNEQFF
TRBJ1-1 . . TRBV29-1 TGCAGCGCCCCCCTCGGGGCCACTGAAGCTTTCTTT CSAPLGATEAFF
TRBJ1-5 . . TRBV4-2 TGTGCCAGCAGCCAAGAGGGGGTCGGGCAGCCCCAGCATTTT CASSQEGVGQPQHF
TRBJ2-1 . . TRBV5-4 TGTGCCAGCAGCCCATACGGGTTATATCCCGTTGGGGATGAGCAGTTCTTC CASSPYGLYPVGDEQFF
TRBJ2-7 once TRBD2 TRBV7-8 TGTGCCAGCAGCTTAGTCTCGCGGGGGTTCTCCTACGAGCAGTACTTC CASSLVSRGFSYEQYF
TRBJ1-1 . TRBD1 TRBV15 TGTGCCACCAGCAGCCCCAGGGGGATAATGAACACTGAAGCTTTCTTT CATSSPRGIMNTEAFF
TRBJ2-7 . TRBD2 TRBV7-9 TGTGCCAGCAGCTTTTACGGGGCAGGAGGACTAGCTGGTGGCTACGAGCAGTACTTC CASSFYGAGGLAGGYEQYF
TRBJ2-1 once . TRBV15 TGTGCCACCAGCAGGGACCCCGAGCAGTTCTTC CATSRDPEQFF
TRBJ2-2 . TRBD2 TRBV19 TGTGCCAGTAGTATAGATAAAGCGGGGACCGGGGAGCTGTTTTTT CASSIDKAGTGELFF
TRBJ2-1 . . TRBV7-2 TGTGCCAGCACCGTACAACTAGCCAATGAGCAGTTCTTC CASTVQLANEQFF
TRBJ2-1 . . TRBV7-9 TGTGCCAGCCACAGTCCACCCCAAGACAATGAGCAGTTCTTC CASHSPPQDNEQFF
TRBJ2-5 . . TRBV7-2 TGTGCCAGCAGCCCACGTGGCCCCACTAGCAGAGAGACCCAGTACTTC CASSPRGPTSRETQYF
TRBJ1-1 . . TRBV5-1 TGCGCCAGCAGCTACAGGGCTGAGAACACTGAAGCTTTCTTT CASSYRAENTEAFF
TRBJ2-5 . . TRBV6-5 TGTGCCAGCAGTTCCGACCGGGACTACCAAGAGACCCAGTACTTC CASSSDRDYQETQYF
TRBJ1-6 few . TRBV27 TGTGCCAGCAGTCCAGAGCAGATGAATTCACCCCTCCACTTT CASSPEQMNSPLHF
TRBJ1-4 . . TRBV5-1 TGCGCCAGCAGCTTTCAAGACCCGACGAATGAAAAACTGTTTTTT CASSFQDPTNEKLFF
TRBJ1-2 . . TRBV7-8 TGTGCCAGCAGCTTAGGACAGGCCTGGAGCTATGGCTACACCTTC CASSLGQAWSYGYTF
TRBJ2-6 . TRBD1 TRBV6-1 TGTGCCAGCAGGGAAGACAGGGATGGGCCTTCCTCTGGGGCCAACGTCCTGACTTTC CASREDRDGPSSGANVLTF
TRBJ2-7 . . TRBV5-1 TGCGCCAGCACCCCGGGGCTAACCGGCCCCGTCGAGCAGTACTTC CASTPGLTGPVEQYF
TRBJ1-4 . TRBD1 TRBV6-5 TGTGCCAGCAGTTACCGCAACCGGGACAGGGTTGAAAAACTGTTTTTT CASSYRNRDRVEKLFF
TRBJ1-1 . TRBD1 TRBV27 TGTGCCAGCAGTTTATACAACAGGGGAGGGATGAACACTGAAGCTTTCTTT CASSLYNRGGMNTEAFF
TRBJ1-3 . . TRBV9 TGTGCCAGCAGCGTAGAGGGGGACTCTGGAAACACCATATATTTT CASSVEGDSGNTIYF
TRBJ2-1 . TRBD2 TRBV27 TGTGCCAGCAGTTTAGCAGCGGGGGGGCAGGATGAGCAGTTCTTC CASSLAAGGQDEQFF
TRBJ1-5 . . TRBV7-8 TGTGCCAGCAGCTTAGGCGGCAGCGGGAAGCCCCAGCATTTT CASSLGGSGKPQHF
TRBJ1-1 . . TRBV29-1 TGCAGCGTCGAGACGGAACAGGGGAACACTGAAGCTTTCTTT CSVETEQGNTEAFF
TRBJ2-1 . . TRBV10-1 TGCGCCAGCAGTGAGTCTTTTCAGGGGGGAGACAATGAGCAGTTCTTC CASSESFQGGDNEQFF
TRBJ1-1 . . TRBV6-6 TGTGCCAGCAGTTTCGTGAACACTGAAGCTTTCTTT CASSFVNTEAFF
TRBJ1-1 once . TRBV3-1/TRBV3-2 TGTGCCAGCAGCCAAGATTTGCCAGCTGAAGCTTTCTTT CASSQDLPAEAFF
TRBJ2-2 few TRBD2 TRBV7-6 TGTGCCAGCAGCTTGAGGGCGGGAGGGCCCTCTGGGGAGCTGTTTTTT CASSLRAGGPSGELFF
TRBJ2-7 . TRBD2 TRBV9 TGTGCCAGCAGCGCTAGCGGGAGCGACTCCTACGAGCAGTACTTC CASSASGSDSYEQYF
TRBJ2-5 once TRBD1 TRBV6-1 TGTGCCAGCAGTGAATCGAAAGGACAGGGGGCAGAGACCCAGTACTTC CASSESKGQGAETQYF
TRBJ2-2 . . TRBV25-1 TGTGCCAGCGTCGCCGCCGGGGAGCTGTTTTTT CASVAAGELFF
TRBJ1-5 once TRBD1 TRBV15 TGTGCCACCAGCCCTGGACAGGTGGGGAATCAGCCCCAGCATTTT CATSPGQVGNQPQHF
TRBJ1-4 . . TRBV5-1 TGCGCCAGCACCCCTGCGGGGTGGGAGCCTAATGAAAAACTGTTTTTT CASTPAGWEPNEKLFF
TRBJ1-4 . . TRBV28 TGTGCCAGCAGTCCCTCGGAGGGGTACGCAACTAATGAAAAACTGTTTTTT CASSPSEGYATNEKLFF
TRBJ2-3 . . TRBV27 TGTGCCAGCAGTTTGAGGGGAGGCCCCCCAGATACGCAGTATTTT CASSLRGGPPDTQYF
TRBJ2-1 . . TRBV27 TGTGCCAGCAGTCACGAGACCGATGAGCAGTTCTTC CASSHETDEQFF
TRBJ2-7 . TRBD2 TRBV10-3 TGTGCCATCAGGACCGGACTAGCGGGAGAAGCCAGCGAGCAGTACTTC CAIRTGLAGEASEQYF
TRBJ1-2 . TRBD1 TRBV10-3 TGTGCCATCAGTAGGGGACAGGGTTCTTATGGCTACACCTTC CAISRGQGSYGYTF
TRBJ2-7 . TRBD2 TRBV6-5 TGTGCCAGCAGTTCGCGGAGCGGGGGTATCAACGAGCAGTACTTC CASSSRSGGINEQYF
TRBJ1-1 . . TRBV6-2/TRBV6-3 TGTGCCAGCAGTTACCCCTCGGACGGAAAAATGAACACTGAAGCTTTCTTT CASSYPSDGKMNTEAFF
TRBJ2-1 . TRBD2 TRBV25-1 TGTGCCAGCAGTGGACGACTAGCGGGAACAGACGATGAGCAGTTCTTC CASSGRLAGTDDEQFF
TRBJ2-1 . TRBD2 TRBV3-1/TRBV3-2 TGTGCCAGCAGCCAAGCGGGGGGGGAGCAGTTCTTC CASSQAGGEQFF
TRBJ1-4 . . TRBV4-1 TGCGCCAGCAGCCAATCACGTCTCGCTAATGAAAAACTGTTTTTT CASSQSRLANEKLFF
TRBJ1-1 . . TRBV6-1 TGTGCCAGCAGTGAAGCAGGGACGGTGGCGAACACTGAAGCTTTCTTT CASSEAGTVANTEAFF